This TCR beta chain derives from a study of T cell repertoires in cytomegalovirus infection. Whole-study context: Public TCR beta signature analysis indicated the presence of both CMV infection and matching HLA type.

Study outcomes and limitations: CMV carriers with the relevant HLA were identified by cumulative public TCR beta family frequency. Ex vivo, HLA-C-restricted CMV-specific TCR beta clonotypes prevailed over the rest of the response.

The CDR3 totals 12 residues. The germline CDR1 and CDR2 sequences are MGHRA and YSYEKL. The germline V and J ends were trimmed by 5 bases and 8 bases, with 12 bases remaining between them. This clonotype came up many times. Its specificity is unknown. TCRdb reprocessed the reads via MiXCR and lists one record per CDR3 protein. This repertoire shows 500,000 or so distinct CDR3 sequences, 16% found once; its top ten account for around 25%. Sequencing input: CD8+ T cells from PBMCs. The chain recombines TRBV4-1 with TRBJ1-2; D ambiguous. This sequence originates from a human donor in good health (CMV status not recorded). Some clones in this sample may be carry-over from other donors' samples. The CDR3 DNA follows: TGCGCCAGCAGCACTGGAGACTGGGGCTACACCTTC. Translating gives CASSTGDWGYTF.